This TCR beta chain was sequenced in a study of CD8 T cells in ankylosing spondylitis. Study conclusions and caveats: Disease-linked clones were reportedly significantly enriched in matched ankylosing spondylitis synovial fluid.

V gave up 0 bases and J gave up 4 bases; unmatched junction bases: 4. The CDR3 spans 15 residues. The germline CDR1 and CDR2 sequences are SQVTM and ANQGSEA. Quantitative barcoded 5'-RACE was used to prepare TCR beta libraries. From the 5' RACE reads, TCRdb called clonotypes with MiXCR, one entry per CDR3 protein. Of 300,000 to 400,000 distinct CDR3 sequences listed, roughly 15% are singletons. On this clonotype: Its antigen is not identified.

The TCR was taken from a male donor with ankylosing spondylitis or in good health (not recorded which). The gene calls are TRBV29-1 and TRBJ2-5; 11 bases line up with TRBD1. The sample consisted of blood, either unsorted or a sorted T cell fraction (not recorded which). CDR3 protein: CSVEEGQGGRETQYF. In nucleotides, the CDR3 is TGCAGCGTTGAAGAGGGACAGGGGGGAAGAGAGACCCAGTACTTC.